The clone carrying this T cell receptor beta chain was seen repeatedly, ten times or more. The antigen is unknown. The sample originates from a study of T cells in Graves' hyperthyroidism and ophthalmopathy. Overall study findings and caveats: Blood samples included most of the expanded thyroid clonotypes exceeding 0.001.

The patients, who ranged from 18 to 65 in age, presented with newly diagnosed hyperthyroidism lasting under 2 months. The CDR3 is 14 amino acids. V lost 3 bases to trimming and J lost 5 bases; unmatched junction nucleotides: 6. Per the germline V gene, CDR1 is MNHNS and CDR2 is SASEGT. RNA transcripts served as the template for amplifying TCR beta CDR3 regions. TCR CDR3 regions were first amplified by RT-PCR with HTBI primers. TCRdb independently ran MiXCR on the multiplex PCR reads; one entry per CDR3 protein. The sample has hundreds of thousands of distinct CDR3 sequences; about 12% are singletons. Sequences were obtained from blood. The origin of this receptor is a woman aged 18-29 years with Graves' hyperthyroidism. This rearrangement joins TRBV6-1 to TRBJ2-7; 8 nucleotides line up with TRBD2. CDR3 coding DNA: TGTGCCAGCAGTGACAGCGGGGGCAACCACGAGCAGTACTTC. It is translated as CASSDSGGNHEQYF.